Only a few counts were recorded for the clone carrying this TCR beta chain. This specimen comes from a study of identical twins. Using its own MiXCR run on the 5' RACE reads, TCRdb lists one record per CDR3 protein. The profile covers roughly 700,000 distinct CDR3 sequences, with 8.6% appearing a single time and approximately 0.94% taken by the ten largest. Looked up from germline, CDR1 is MNHEY and CDR2 is SMNVEV (reference sequence). V shed 8 bases and J shed 1 base, with 21 bases lying between them. This CDR3 spans 17 amino acids. These records were also assigned to another study, of yellow fever vaccine responses in identical twins.

V is TRBV27 and J is TRBJ2-1, with D perhaps matching TRBD1 or TRBD2 (5 bases each). The source of this sequence is a woman aged 18-35 years in good health. The source material was PBMCs. CDR3 bases: TGTGCCAGCTCACCGCCCGTGGGGGTTTCATCCTACAATGAGCAGTTCTTC. Translation: CASSPPVGVSSYNEQFF.